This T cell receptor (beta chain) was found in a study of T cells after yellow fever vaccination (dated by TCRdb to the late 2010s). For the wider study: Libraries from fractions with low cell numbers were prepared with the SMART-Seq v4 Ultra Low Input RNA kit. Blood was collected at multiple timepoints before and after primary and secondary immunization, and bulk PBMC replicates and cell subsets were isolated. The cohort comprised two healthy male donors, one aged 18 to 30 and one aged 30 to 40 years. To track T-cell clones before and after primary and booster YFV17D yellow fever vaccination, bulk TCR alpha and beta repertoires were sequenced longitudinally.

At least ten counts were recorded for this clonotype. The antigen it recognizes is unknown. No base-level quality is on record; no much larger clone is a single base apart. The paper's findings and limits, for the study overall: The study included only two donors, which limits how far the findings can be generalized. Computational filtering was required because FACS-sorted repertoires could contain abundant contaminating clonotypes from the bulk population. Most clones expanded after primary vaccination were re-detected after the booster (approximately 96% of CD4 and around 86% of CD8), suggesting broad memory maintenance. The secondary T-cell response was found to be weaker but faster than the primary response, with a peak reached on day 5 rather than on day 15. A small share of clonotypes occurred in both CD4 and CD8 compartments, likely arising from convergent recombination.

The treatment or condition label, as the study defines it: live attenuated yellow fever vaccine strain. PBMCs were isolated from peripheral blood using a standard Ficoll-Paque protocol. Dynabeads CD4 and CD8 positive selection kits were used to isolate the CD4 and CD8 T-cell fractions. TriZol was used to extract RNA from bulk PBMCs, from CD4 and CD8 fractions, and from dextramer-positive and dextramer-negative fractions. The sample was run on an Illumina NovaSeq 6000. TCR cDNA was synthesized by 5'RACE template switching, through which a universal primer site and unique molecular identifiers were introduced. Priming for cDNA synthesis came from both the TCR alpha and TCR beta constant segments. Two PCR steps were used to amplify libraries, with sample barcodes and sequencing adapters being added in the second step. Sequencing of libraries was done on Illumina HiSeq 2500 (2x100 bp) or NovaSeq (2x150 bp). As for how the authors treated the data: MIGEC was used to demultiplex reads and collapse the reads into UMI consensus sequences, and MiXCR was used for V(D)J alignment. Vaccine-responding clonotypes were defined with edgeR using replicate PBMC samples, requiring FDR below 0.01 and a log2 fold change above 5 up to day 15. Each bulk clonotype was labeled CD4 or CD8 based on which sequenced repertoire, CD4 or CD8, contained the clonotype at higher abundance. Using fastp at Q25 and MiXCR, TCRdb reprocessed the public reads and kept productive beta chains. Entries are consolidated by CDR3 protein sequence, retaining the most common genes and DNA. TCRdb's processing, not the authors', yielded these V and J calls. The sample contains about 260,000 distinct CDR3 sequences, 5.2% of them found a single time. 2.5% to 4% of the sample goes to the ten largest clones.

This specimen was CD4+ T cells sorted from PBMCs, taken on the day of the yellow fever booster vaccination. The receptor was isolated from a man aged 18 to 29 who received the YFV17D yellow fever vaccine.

The CDR3 amino acid sequence is: CASSLVGTSEETQYF. DNA sequence: TGCGCCAGCAGCTTGGTTGGGACTAGCGAAGAGACCCAGTACTTC. In this chain, TRBV5-1 is recombined with TRBJ2-5, and 10 bases in between align with TRBD2. V lost 0 bases and J lost 3 bases, and the count of bases not matched to a germline gene is 2. From its cysteine to its phenylalanine, the CDR3 spans 15 amino acids. Just the 45-base CDR3 DNA is kept, in frame starting at base 1. The germline V gene provides CDR1 SGHRS and CDR2 YFSETQ.